This TCR beta chain was obtained from a study of blood T cell repertoires in COVID-19. In the study overall: Sites in the United States, Italy and Spain provided acute and convalescent COVID-19 samples. In each case, the material was cDNA or gDNA derived from T cells, B-cell-depleted T cells, or PBMCs.

CDR1 is SGDLS, CDR2 YYNGEE, per germline. CDR3 length: 14 residues. The ends lost 4 bases at V and 7 bases at J; junction bases unmatched: 4. Original methodology: Amplification of reference gene primers was used by the study to estimate nucleated cell counts. Sequenced by immunoSEQ multiplex PCR; TCRdb stores in-frame clones only, minus some. V and J calls and clone size are copied from that table; D and trimming were computed from the DNA. Here the sample spans over 120,000 clones, about nine tenths being singletons. The receptor comes from a man aged 45 to 65 who had recovered from COVID-19. V gene TRBV9 combines with J gene TRBJ1-4; TRBD1 aligns across 10 bases. Sequenced sample: peripheral blood. The CDR3 DNA sequence: TGTGCCAGCAGCAACCGGGACAGGGGTGAAAAACTGTTTTTT. It yields the protein CASSNRDRGEKLFF.